The present TCR beta chain was sequenced within a study of shared clonotypes between healthy human individuals. Clones were sequenced by immunoSEQ multiplex PCR, and TCRdb holds only the in-frame ones, with some missing. The sample lists approximately 2.3 million clones, more than 85% occurring once. As concerns this clone: Its target is unknown.

Splitting of CD4+ cells produced CD45RA+ naive and CD45RA-negative memory subsets. V gave up 4 bases and J gave up 6 bases; unmatched junction bases: 6. Germline V gives CDR1 SGHAT, CDR2 FQNNGV. CDR3 length: 15 amino acids. Study conclusions and caveats: Among donors, clonotype sharing was expected to be affected by sequencing depth. The generation probabilities recorded for non-shared clonotypes fell below those of clonotypes shared by all four donors.

This TCR was sampled from a man aged 18 to 30 in good health. Some clones in this sample may be carry-over from other donors' samples. The chain employs TRBV11-2 and TRBJ2-2, with 9 bases identical to TRBD1. The sample taken for sequencing was naive CD4+ T cells from PBMCs. Subset denoted: CD45RA+ positively selected. The CDR3 DNA reads as TGTGCCAGCAGCTCGAGGACAGGGGCGGCCGGGGAGCTGTTTTTT. The encoded protein is CASSSRTGAAGELFF.